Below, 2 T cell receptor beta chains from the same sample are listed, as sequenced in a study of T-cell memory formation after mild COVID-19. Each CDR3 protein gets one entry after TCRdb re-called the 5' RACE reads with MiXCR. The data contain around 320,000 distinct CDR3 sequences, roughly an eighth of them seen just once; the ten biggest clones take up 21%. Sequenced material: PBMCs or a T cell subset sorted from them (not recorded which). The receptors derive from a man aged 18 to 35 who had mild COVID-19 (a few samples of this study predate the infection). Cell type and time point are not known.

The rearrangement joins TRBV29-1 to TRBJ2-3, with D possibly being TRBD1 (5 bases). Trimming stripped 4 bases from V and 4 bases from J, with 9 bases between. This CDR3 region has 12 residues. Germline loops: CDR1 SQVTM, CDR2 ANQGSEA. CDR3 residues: CSVARAADTQYF. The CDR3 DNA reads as TGCAGCGTTGCCAGGGCTGCAGATACGCAGTATTTT.

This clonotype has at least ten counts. The CDR3 loop reads CASSLGSPIYEQYF. The CDR3 DNA follows: TGCGCCAGCAGCTTGGGCAGCCCTATATACGAGCAGTACTTC. V is TRBV5-1 and J is TRBJ2-7; no clear D gene. This CDR3 is 14 amino acids long. The V and J ends lost 0 bases and 4 bases respectively, with 11 bases between them. Germline assignment: CDR1 SGHRS and CDR2 YFSETQ.